Listed here is a single T cell receptor (beta chain). The antigen remains unidentified. This sample was included in a study of beta chain features in type 1 diabetes. Study results and caveats: Shortening of TCRB CDR3s, moderate but significant, appeared in all four CD4+ subsets of Type 1 diabetes patients. The naive, central memory and Treg TCRB repertoires showed an apparent similarity that was greater among patients than among healthy donors.

The authors reverse transcribed all of the isolated RNA, so sequencing captured expressed TCRB transcripts. Mean read depth for naive, central memory and regulatory T cell samples was 3.5 million to 4.5 million reads. The method was immunoSEQ multiplex PCR; TCRdb's version includes in-frame clones alone and lacks a portion of them. The repertoire holds about 160,000 clones, with approximately 9% as singletons. It was via CD45RO/CCR7/CD25/CD127/CD95/CD27 that CD4+ naive, central memory, regulatory and stem cell-like memory cells were sorted. Sorted populations all had greater than 98% purity. CDR1 and CDR2 from the germline V gene are MNHEY and SVGAGI. The CDR3 is 15 residues long. V dropped 5 bases and J dropped 10; count of bases not matched to a gene: 9.

This chain links TRBV6-5 with TRBJ2-1; 12 positions agree with TRBD2. The sequenced material came from central memory CD4+ T cells from blood. This sequence was found in a woman aged 18-30 years with type 1 diabetes. The CDR3 coding sequence is TGTGCCAGCAGTATCGGGACTAGCGGGCCAGCCGAGCAGTTCTTC. It specifies CASSIGTSGPAEQFF.